A single sample gave rise to the 15 T cell receptor beta chains below, sequenced in a study of shared clonotypes between healthy human individuals. Libraries were prepared by immunoSEQ multiplex PCR; TCRdb keeps only in-frame clonotypes and omits some of them. The sample shows about 2.4 million clones, approximately 93% of them seen only once. The sequencing sample was made of naive CD4+ T cells from PBMCs. The subset denotes: CD45RA+ positively selected. The receptor source for this set is a man between 18 and 35 years old in good health. Some clones in this sample may be carry-over from other donors' samples.

J is TRBJ1-4 and V is TRBV2; D gene unclear. The CDR3 has 14 amino acids. Germline V CDR1 and CDR2: SNHLY, FYNNEI. V dropped 2 bases and J dropped 8 bases, with 12 bases sitting between them. CDR3 loop: CASSEIVSEEKLFF. The CDR3 DNA sequence: TGTGCCAGCAGTGAAATAGTTTCGGAGGAAAAACTGTTTTTT.

The CDR3 DNA reads TGTGCCAGTAGTATTGGGAGGTCCACTTCTGGAAACACCATATATTTT. Translating it yields CASSIGRSTSGNTIYF. This sequence joins TRBV19 and TRBJ1-3, with D unresolved. CDR1 and CDR2 from the germline V gene are LNHDA and SQIVND (reference sequence). V lost 3 bases and J lost 1, with 13 bases in between. The CDR3 sequence is 16 residues long.

The CDR3 DNA sequence: TGTGCCAGCAGCGTAGGTAGCTCTTTGGATTCAGATACGCAGTATTTT. It encodes CASSVGSSLDSDTQYF. The chain uses TRBV9 and TRBJ2-3; D remains ambiguous. Per germline, CDR1 SGDLS and CDR2 YYNGEE. This CDR3 region has 16 residues. V lost 0 bases and J lost 4, with 15 bases in between.

The rearrangement joins TRBV4-1 to TRBJ2-3; D is perhaps TRBD1 (6 bases). Germline V CDR1 and CDR2: MGHRA, YSYEKL. Deletions cut 3 bases from V and 0 bases from J, with 19 bases between. The CDR3 spans 18 residues. The CDR3 DNA reads TGCGCCAGCAGCCACCCTCACGGAGGACAGAAGAGCACAGATACGCAGTATTTT. Translation gives CASSHPHGGQKSTDTQYF.

This clone was counted between two and nine times. The chain carries TRBV19 and TRBJ1-5; 7 bases are shared with TRBD1. The germline gives CDR1 LNHDA, CDR2 SQIVND (reference sequence). The CDR3 length is 14 residues. The trim removed 5 bases at V and 5 bases at J, leaving 6 bases unmatched. CDR3 in DNA: TGTGCCAGTAGTCCAAACAGGGGTTATCAGCCCCAGCATTTT. The encoded protein is CASSPNRGYQPQHF.

Details on this clone: Other DNA sequences of this sample code for an identical CDR3. V and J are TRBV6-5 and TRBJ2-7; 11 bases align to TRBD2. The trim removed 6 bases at V and 2 bases at J, leaving 6 bases unmatched. The CDR3 extends over 15 amino acids. Germline V gene data show CDR1 as MNHEY and CDR2 as SVGAGI. As DNA, the CDR3 is TGTGCCAGCAGGCCCCTAGCGGGAGGTACCTACGAGCAGTACTTC. This encodes CASRPLAGGTYEQYF.

The rearrangement uses TRBV12-5 and TRBJ2-5, with D uncertain. CDR3 length: 14 residues. V was clipped by 7 bases and J by 5 bases, with 17 bases between them. Germline values: CDR1 LGHNT, CDR2 FRNRAP. CDR3: CASVSLWEVETQYF. In DNA, the CDR3 is TGTGCTAGTGTTTCCCTTTGGGAAGTGGAGACCCAGTACTTC.

There are a few counts of this clone. V and J are TRBV5-1 and TRBJ1-1; TRBD1 matches 7 bases. The CDR3 is 13 amino acids. V was pared by 4 bases and J by 0 bases, with 0 bases of the junction left unmatched. Germline V gene data show CDR1 as SGHRS and CDR2 as YFSETQ. This CDR3 reads CASSTGVNTEAFF. The CDR3 nucleotides are TGCGCCAGCAGCACAGGGGTGAACACTGAAGCTTTCTTT.

V gene TRBV27 combines with J gene TRBJ1-1, with D tentatively TRBD1 (6 bases). The CDR3 has 16 residues. In germline, CDR1 is MNHEY, CDR2 SMNVEV (reference sequence). Trimming left V 2 bases short and J 4 bases short, with 17 bases between. As DNA, the CDR3 is TGTGCCAGCAGTTTAAATAACAGGGTGAGAGTCACTGAAGCTTTCTTT. Amino acids: CASSLNNRVRVTEAFF.

Concerning this clone: Other DNA sequences from this sample encode an identical CDR3 as well. The chain has TRBV28 and TRBJ1-5; TRBD1 might be the D (5 bases). The V gene's germline CDR1 is MDHEN and CDR2 SYDVKM. The V and J ends lost 4 bases and 3 bases respectively, with 10 bases between them. CDR3 length: 14 amino acids. The CDR3 bases are TGTGCCAGCAGTTCCCCAGGGTCCAATCAGCCCCAGCATTTT. Its translation is CASSSPGSNQPQHF. The full variable domain, rest sourced from reference TRBV28 and TRBJ1-5, is DVKVTQSSRYLVKRTGEKVFLECVQDMDHENMFWYRQDPGLGLRLIYFSYDVKMKEKGDIPEGYSVSREKKERFSLILESASTNQTSMYLCASSSPGSNQPQHFGDGTRLSIL.

This rearrangement joins TRBV7-6 to TRBJ2-7; tentative D call: TRBD1 (6 bases). CDR1 and CDR2 (germline): SGHVS, FNYEAQ. Trimming removed 0 bases at V and 7 bases at J, with 19 bases between. This CDR3 is 16 amino acids long. CDR3 DNA sequence: TGTGCCAGCAGCTTAGCGCTAATGGGGGCCGGTATGGAGCAGTACTTC. Translated, it gives CASSLALMGAGMEQYF.

Remarks on this clone: Other DNA sequences in this sample translate to the same CDR3. This chain uses TRBV15 with TRBJ1-1; unclear D gene. The CDR3 runs to 13 residues. The germline V and J ends were trimmed by 0 bases and 1 base, with 3 bases remaining between them. From germline, CDR1 is LNHNV and CDR2 YYDKDF (reference sequence). CDR3 in amino acids: CATSREGNTEAFF. In nucleotides, the CDR3 is TGTGCCACCAGCAGAGAGGGGAACACTGAAGCTTTCTTT. Full variable domain (missing parts from reference TRBV15 and TRBJ1-1): DAMVIQNPRYQVTQFGKPVTLSCSQTLNHNVMYWYQQKSSQAPKLLFHYYDKDFNNEADTPDNFQSRRPNTSFCFLDIRSPGLGDTAMYLCATSREGNTEAFFGQGTRLTVV.

The chain combines TRBV30 with TRBJ2-3, with D tentatively TRBD1 (5 bases). This CDR3 region has 16 residues. The V end was cut by 2 bases, the J end by 0 bases, with 15 bases between. Germline V gives CDR1 GTSNPN, CDR2 SVGIG (reference sequence). CDR3 region: CAWSIRAAGSTDTQYF. The CDR3 DNA reads TGTGCCTGGAGTATTCGGGCGGCAGGGAGCACAGATACGCAGTATTTT.

The rearrangement uses TRBV4-3 and TRBJ2-3, with D hard to call. The length of the CDR3 is 14 residues. Germline V gene sequence: CDR1 LGHNA, CDR2 YSLEER. V was pared by 0 bases and J by 6 bases, with 10 bases between. The CDR3 nucleotides read TGCGCCAGCAGCCAAGATTTGGGGATGGATACGCAGTATTTT. Translated: CASSQDLGMDTQYF.

The rearrangement links TRBV19 to TRBJ1-2, with 8 bases fitting TRBD1. With 10 bases clipped from V and 5 bases from J, the junction kept 9 bases outside the gene matches. CDR1 and CDR2 (germline): LNHDA, SQIVND (reference sequence). This CDR3 comprises 13 residues. Written as DNA, the CDR3 is TGTGCCACCGGGGACAGGAGGAGGTATGGCTACACCTTC. It encodes CATGDRRRYGYTF.